The T cell receptor beta chain described here comes from a study of blood T cell repertoires in COVID-19. Background on the study: Samples representing acute and convalescent COVID-19 were sourced from the United States, Italy and Spain. From T cells, B-cell-depleted T cells, or PBMCs came the material, which was cDNA or gDNA.

Recruited during active infection, patients (from Seattle) were subsequently followed longitudinally. TCRdb keeps only in-frame clones here, not all; method: immunoSEQ multiplex PCR. The sample lists some 68,000 clones, roughly nine tenths occurring once. Losses at the gene ends were 3 bases for V and 2 bases for J; bases not matched to a gene: 5. The CDR3 runs to 16 residues. Germline V gene sequence: CDR1 SGDLS, CDR2 YYNGEE. The receptor's source is a woman aged 45-60 years with COVID-19, enrolled during active disease. Sequenced: peripheral blood. V and J are TRBV9 and TRBJ2-1; 10 bases fit TRBD1. This CDR3 is CASSATGGPPYNEQFF. DNA of the CDR3: TGTGCCAGCAGCGCGACAGGGGGCCCACCCTACAATGAGCAGTTCTTC. Full variable domain (missing parts from reference TRBV9 and TRBJ2-1): DSGVTQTPKHLITATGQRVTLRCSPRSGDLSVYWYQQSLDQGLQFLIQYYNGEERAKGNILERFSAQQFPDLHSELNLSSLELGDSALYFCASSATGGPPYNEQFFGPGTRLTVL.